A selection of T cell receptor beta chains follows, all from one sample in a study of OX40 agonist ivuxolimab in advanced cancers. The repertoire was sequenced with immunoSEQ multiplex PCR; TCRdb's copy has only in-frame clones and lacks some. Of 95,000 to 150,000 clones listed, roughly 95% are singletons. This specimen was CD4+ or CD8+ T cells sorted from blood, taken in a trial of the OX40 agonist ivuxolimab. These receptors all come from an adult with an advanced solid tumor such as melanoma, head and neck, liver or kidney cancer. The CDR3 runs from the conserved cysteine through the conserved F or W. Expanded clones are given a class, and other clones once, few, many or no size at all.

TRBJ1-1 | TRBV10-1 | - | CASSADRPGMNTEAFF
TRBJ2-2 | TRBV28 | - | CASSLPGANTGELFF
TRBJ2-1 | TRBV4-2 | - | CASSQLAYNEQFF
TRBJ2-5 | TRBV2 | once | CASKYPGRETQYF
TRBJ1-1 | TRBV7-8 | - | CASSDSGGGTEAFF
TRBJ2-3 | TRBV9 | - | CASSVGQTDTQYF
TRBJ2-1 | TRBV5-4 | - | CASSLAPGMYNEQFF
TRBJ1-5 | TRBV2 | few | CASRGTLSQPQHF
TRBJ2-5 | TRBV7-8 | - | CASSLEGGRWETQYF
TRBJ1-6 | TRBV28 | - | CASSPNQTGVKHF
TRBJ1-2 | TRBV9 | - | CASSVAAEPNYGYTF
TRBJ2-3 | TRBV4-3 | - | CASSQTAGGWTDTQYF
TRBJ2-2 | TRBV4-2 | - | CASSRERGLESGELFF
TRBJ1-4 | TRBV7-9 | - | CASSLAGPGVEEKLFF
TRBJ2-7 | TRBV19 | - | CASSAISRGSSYEQYF
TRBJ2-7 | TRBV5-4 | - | CASSSPLAGADEQYF
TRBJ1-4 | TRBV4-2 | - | CASSQGRGTNEKLFF
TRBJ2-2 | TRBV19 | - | CASRLAGRTGELFF
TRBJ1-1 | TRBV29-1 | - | CSVFRGGGDTEAFF
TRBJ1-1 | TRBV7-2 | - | CASSLASYWGAGTEAFF
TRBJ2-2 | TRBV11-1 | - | CASSLLRGQNTGELFF